The T cell receptor (beta chain) under discussion was sequenced for a study of blood T cell repertoires in COVID-19. The CDR3 runs to 12 residues. The ends were cut back, 1 base at V and 7 bases at J, with 7 bases in the middle. From germline, CDR1 is KGHSH and CDR2 LQKENI. Original data processing: Estimated nucleated cell counts came from reference gene primer amplification. Generated by immunoSEQ multiplex PCR, the TCRdb table keeps only in-frame clones and is missing some. V, J and clone size were drawn from that table, and D and trimming were deduced from the DNA. This repertoire shows around 180,000 clones, roughly 81% found once; its top ten account for 12%.

Sequencing used peripheral blood. The origin of this receptor is a woman aged 80 or older with COVID-19, enrolled during active disease. The chain recombines TRBV18 with TRBJ1-1; possibly TRBD1 for D (5 bases). The chain's CDR3 is CASSPLDSEAFF. CDR3 DNA: TGTGCCAGCTCACCACTCGACAGTGAAGCTTTCTTT.